These 20 T cell receptor beta chains came from one sample sequenced in a study of cytomegalovirus exposure and HLA in healthy donors. The PCR ran on 60 Vbeta and 13 Jbeta primers. Some clones are missing from TCRdb's copy, which holds only in-frame ones; the method was immunoSEQ multiplex PCR. The profile shows 100,000 to 150,000 clones, 72% of them singletons. The sequenced sample consisted of PBMCs. The receptor set was obtained from a man aged 25-45 years in good health and CMV-seronegative.

The genes are TRBV21-1 and TRBJ1-4. TRBV21-1 is tagged as a pseudogene. CDR3 size: 19 residues. This chain's CDR3 is CASNTGENVGDSVNEKLFF. CDR3 DNA: TGTGCCAGCAACACGGGGGAAAATGTGGGCGACAGCGTTAATGAAAAACTGTTTTTT.

The V and J genes are TRBV18 and TRBJ2-5; the D is unclear. CDR1 and CDR2 (germline): KGHSH, LQKENI. V was shortened by 5 bases and J by 4 bases, with 17 bases between the two germline ends. CDR3 length equals 15 residues. CDR3 protein: CASSDEKDGGETQYF. CDR3 in DNA: TGTGCCAGCTCAGACGAAAAGGATGGCGGAGAGACCCAGTACTTC.

This clone was recorded a few times. The chain recombines TRBV18 with TRBJ1-1, with 7 bases lining up with TRBD1. Trimming took 0 bases from V and 2 from J; bases not matched to a gene: 3. CDR3 length: 15 residues. From germline, CDR1 is KGHSH and CDR2 LQKENI. The CDR3 here is CASSPPGTDNTEAFF. The CDR3 DNA is TGTGCCAGCTCACCACCAGGGACAGACAACACTGAAGCTTTCTTT.

This chain connects TRBV6-5 to TRBJ2-5; tentatively, D is TRBD2 (7 bases). Germline V lookup: CDR1 MNHEY, CDR2 SVGAGI. Deletions cut 2 bases from V and 5 bases from J, with 15 bases between. This CDR3 region has 15 residues. The CDR3 loop is CASSYGGGGRETQYF. The CDR3 nucleotides read TGTGCCAGCAGTTACGGAGGGGGGGGCCGGGAGACCCAGTACTTC.

This chain joins TRBV10-3 and TRBJ2-5; unclear D gene. The DNA end favors TRBJ2-7, so the J call may be wrong. Per the germline V gene, CDR1 is ENHRY and CDR2 is SYGVKD. The CDR3 is 12 amino acids. CDR3 sequence: CAISDFSYEQYF. The CDR3, as DNA: TGTGCCATCAGTGATTTCTCCTACGAGCAGTACTTC.

This clone was counted a single time. J is TRBJ1-2 and V is TRBV6-1; weak D call: TRBD1 (6 bases). The V end was cut by 2 bases, the J end by 4 bases, with 14 bases between. CDR1 and CDR2 from the germline V gene are MNHNS and SASEGT. The CDR3 has 15 residues. The CDR3 is CASSEQGYAIYGYTF. The CDR3 bases are TGTGCCAGCAGTGAACAGGGGTACGCAATCTATGGCTACACCTTC.

In this sample, this clone turned up a few times. This sequence joins TRBV7-9 and TRBJ2-5, with 10 positions matching TRBD2. Germline V gene sequence: CDR1 SEHNR, CDR2 FQNEAQ (reference sequence). V gave up 5 bases and J gave up 5 bases; unmatched junction bases: 11. The CDR3 has 16 amino acids. The CDR3 loop reads CASSAKLAGPRETQYF. CDR3 DNA sequence: TGTGCCAGCAGCGCGAAACTAGCGGGGCCACGGGAGACCCAGTACTTC.

This rearrangement joins TRBV28 to TRBJ1-2; tentative D call: TRBD1 (5 bases). The CDR3 covers 13 residues. Germline V CDR1 and CDR2: MDHEN, SYDVKM. Trimming shortened V by 2 bases and J by 4 bases, and 8 bases separated the two germline ends. The CDR3 bases are TGTGCCAGCAGTTTAGGCCAGGGCTATGGCTACACCTTC. This encodes CASSLGQGYGYTF.

The rearrangement joins TRBV2 to TRBJ2-2; D is perhaps TRBD2 (7 bases). There are 16 residues in the CDR3. Between the trimmed V and J ends, which lost 7 bases and 2 bases, there was a span of 17 bases. Germline CDR1 and CDR2: SNHLY and FYNNEI. The CDR3 DNA reads TGTGCCAGCACCCGAGTTGGGGGGGCTAACACCGGGGAGCTGTTTTTT. It codes for CASTRVGGANTGELFF.

The chain recombines TRBV5-1 with TRBJ1-1; 9 bases map to TRBD1. Germline loops: CDR1 SGHRS, CDR2 YFSETQ. This CDR3 region has 14 residues. J was trimmed by 5 bases and V by 0 bases; bases with no gene match: 2. CDR3 residues: CASSLGTGVTEAFF. In DNA form, the CDR3 reads TGCGCCAGCAGCTTGGGGACAGGGGTAACTGAAGCTTTCTTT.

The chain is built from TRBV5-6 and TRBJ2-1; unclear D gene. The CDR3 runs 12 residues. V dropped 0 bases and J dropped 5 bases, with 3 bases sitting between them. Germline V gene lookup returns CDR1 SGHDT and CDR2 YYEEEE. This CDR3 is CASSLGDNEQFF. The CDR3 DNA is TGTGCCAGCAGCTTGGGCGACAATGAGCAGTTCTTC.

This clone has just one count. The V call is TRBV9, the J call TRBJ2-3, with TRBD1 matching over 7 bases. Germline loops: CDR1 SGDLS, CDR2 YYNGEE. Unmatched junction bases numbered 6, after V lost 4 bases and J lost 4 bases. The CDR3 length is 14 residues. CDR3 protein: CASSKWTGPDTQYF. The CDR3 region has the DNA TGTGCCAGCAGCAAGTGGACAGGTCCAGATACGCAGTATTTT.

The chain has TRBV5-8 and TRBJ2-5; possibly TRBD2 for D (5 bases). This CDR3 has 13 amino acids. The germline V gene encodes CDR1 SGHTS and CDR2 YDEGEE. Trimming shortened V by 0 bases and J by 4 bases, and 7 bases separated the two germline ends. Here the CDR3 DNA reads TGTGCCAGCAGCTTGGGAGGGAGAGAGACCCAGTACTTC. It translates to CASSLGGRETQYF.

This clone was found a few times. The V gene is TRBV7-9, the J gene TRBJ1-3; maybe TRBD1 (5 bases). The V end was cut by 1 base, the J end by 0 bases, with 7 bases between. The CDR3 runs 15 residues. Germline V gene lookup returns CDR1 SEHNR and CDR2 FQNEAQ (reference sequence). CDR3 DNA: TGTGCCAGCAGCTTAGGGCAGGGCTCTGGAAACACCATATATTTT. Residues: CASSLGQGSGNTIYF.

This chain links TRBV2 with TRBJ2-3; D is perhaps TRBD2 (6 bases). V lost 6 bases to trimming and J lost 4 bases, with 14 bases between them. The CDR3 consists of 14 residues. Germline assignment: CDR1 SNHLY and CDR2 FYNNEI. This CDR3 is CASSVTGRPDTQYF. The CDR3 nucleotides are TGTGCCAGCAGCGTGACTGGGAGGCCAGATACGCAGTATTTT.

This clone was detected a few times. The chain employs TRBV19 and TRBJ1-5; D is unresolved. The germline gives CDR1 LNHDA, CDR2 SQIVND (reference sequence). This CDR3 is 16 amino acids long. Trimming cost V 3 bases and J 0 bases, with 12 bases left between them. The CDR3 is CASSIGSSYSNQPQHF. The CDR3 nucleotides are TGTGCCAGTAGTATCGGGAGTTCCTATAGCAATCAGCCCCAGCATTTT.

The DNA for the CDR3 is TGCGCCAGCAGTTTTACAGGGGAGTTCTATCAGCCCCAGCATTTT. Translation: CASSFTGEFYQPQHF. J is TRBJ1-5 and V is TRBV5-1; 7 bases fit TRBD1. Germline V CDR1 and CDR2: SGHRS, YFSETQ. V was clipped by 5 bases and J by 5 bases; unmatched bases: 10. The CDR3 is 15 residues long.

V and J are TRBV2 and TRBJ2-3; the D is unclear. The germline V and J ends were trimmed by 1 base and 6 bases, with 8 bases remaining between them. CDR3 length: 13 amino acids. Germline CDR1 is SNHLY and CDR2 is FYNNEI. The CDR3 DNA reads TGTGCCAGCAGTGAAGTATATGAGGATACGCAGTATTTT. This encodes CASSEVYEDTQYF.

The chain has TRBV28 and TRBJ2-1; 10 bases match TRBD2. This CDR3 region has 16 residues. V dropped 4 bases and J dropped 7; count of bases not matched to a gene: 10. CDR1 is MDHEN and CDR2 is SYDVKM in the germline V gene. In DNA form, the CDR3 reads TGTGCCAGCAGTTCTGGAAGCGGGGGGGCCTGGAATGAGCAGTTCTTC. Protein sequence: CASSSGSGGAWNEQFF.

The V and J genes are TRBV30 and TRBJ2-7; 10 bases align to TRBD2. The length of the CDR3 is 12 residues. Germline V gene lookup returns CDR1 GTSNPN and CDR2 SVGIG (reference sequence). The chain's CDR3 is CAAERGGNEQYF. The CDR3 DNA reads TGTGCTGCGGAGCGGGGGGGCAACGAGCAGTACTTC.